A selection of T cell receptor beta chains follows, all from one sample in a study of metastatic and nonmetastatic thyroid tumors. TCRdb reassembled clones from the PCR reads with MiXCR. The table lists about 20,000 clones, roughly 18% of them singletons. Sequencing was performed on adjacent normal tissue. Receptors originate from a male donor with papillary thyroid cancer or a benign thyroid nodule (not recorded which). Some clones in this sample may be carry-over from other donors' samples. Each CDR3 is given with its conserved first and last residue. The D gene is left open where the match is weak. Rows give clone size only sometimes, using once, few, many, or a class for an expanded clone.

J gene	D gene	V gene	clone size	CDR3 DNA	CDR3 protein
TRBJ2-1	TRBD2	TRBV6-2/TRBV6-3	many	TGTGCCAGCAGGACTACTAGCGGGCTCTCCTACAATGAGCAGTTCTTC	CASRTTSGLSYNEQFF
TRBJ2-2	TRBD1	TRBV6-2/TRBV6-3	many	TGTGCCAGCGGAGTAACAGGGGGCTTCACCGGGGAGCTGTTTTTT	CASGVTGGFTGELFF
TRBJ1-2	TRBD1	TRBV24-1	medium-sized	TGTGCCACCAGTGGCAAACCGGGACAGAACTATGGCTACACCTTC	CATSGKPGQNYGYTF
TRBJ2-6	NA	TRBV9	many	TGTGCCTGCAGCGTGAGCGCTGGGGCCAACGTCCTGACTTTC	CACSVSAGANVLTF
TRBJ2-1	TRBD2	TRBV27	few	TGTGCCAGCAGTAGGGGACTACATTACAATAAGCAGTTCTTC	CASSRGLHYNKQFF
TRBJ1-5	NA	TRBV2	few	TGTGCCAGCAGTGCGTTAGGGGTCGTCAATCAGCCCCAGCATTTT	CASSALGVVNQPQHF
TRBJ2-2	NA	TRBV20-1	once	TGTAGTGCTAGATGGCAACCCACCGGGGAGCTGTTTTTT	CSARWQPTGELFF
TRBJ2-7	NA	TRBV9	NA	TGTGCCAGCAGCGTAGGAGGATACGAGCAGTACTTC	CASSVGGYEQYF
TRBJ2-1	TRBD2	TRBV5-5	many	TGTGCCAGCAGCTGGGGGCCAGGACTAGCGGGTGCCTACAATGAGCAGTTCTTC	CASSWGPGLAGAYNEQFF
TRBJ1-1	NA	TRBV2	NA	TGTGCCATCAGTGAAGCTGAGACGGGGAGTCCTGAAGCTTTCTTT	CAISEAETGSPEAFF
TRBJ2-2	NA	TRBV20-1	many	TGCAGTGCTAGAGCCCCTGGGGGGCGCACCGGGGAGCTGTTTTTT	CSARAPGGRTGELFF